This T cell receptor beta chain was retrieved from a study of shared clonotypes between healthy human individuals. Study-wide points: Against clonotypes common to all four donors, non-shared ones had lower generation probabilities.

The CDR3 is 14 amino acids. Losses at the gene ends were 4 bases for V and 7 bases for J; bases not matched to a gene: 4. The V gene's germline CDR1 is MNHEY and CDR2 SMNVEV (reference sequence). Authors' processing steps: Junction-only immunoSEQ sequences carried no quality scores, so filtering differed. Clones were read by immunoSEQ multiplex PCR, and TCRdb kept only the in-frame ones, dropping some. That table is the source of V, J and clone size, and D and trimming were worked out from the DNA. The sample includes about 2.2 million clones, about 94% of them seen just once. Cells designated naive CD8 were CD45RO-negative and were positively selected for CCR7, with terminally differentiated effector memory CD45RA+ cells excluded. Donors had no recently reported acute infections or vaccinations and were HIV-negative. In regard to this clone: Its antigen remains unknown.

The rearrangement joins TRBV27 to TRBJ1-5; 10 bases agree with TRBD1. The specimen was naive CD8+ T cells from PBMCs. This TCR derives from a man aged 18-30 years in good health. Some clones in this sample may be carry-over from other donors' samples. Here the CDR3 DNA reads TGTGCCAGCAGTTCCCGGACAGGGGGACAGCCCCAGCATTTT. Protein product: CASSSRTGGQPQHF.